The 20 T cell receptor beta chains below come from one sample, sequenced in a study of cytomegalovirus exposure and HLA in healthy donors. PCR primers comprised 60 Vbeta and 13 Jbeta primers. TCRdb keeps only in-frame clones here, not all; method: immunoSEQ multiplex PCR. Here the sample spans some 150,000 clones, approximately 71% being singletons. Input material: PBMCs. These receptors came from a man aged 40-49 years in good health and CMV-seronegative.

The CDR3 here is CASSLFGSFSGGRHGYTF. CDR3 DNA sequence: TGTGCCAGCAGTTTATTTGGCTCTTTCTCCGGGGGGCGCCATGGCTACACCTTC. The chain carries TRBV28 and TRBJ1-2; possibly TRBD1 for D (6 bases). This CDR3 is 18 amino acids long. V lost 1 base and J 6 bases, leaving 24 bases between the germline ends. Germline CDR1 and CDR2: MDHEN and SYDVKM.

This clone was detected only a few times. This rearrangement joins TRBV5-1 to TRBJ2-6; no definite D call. Trimming stripped 0 bases from V and 0 bases from J, with 4 bases between. CDR1 is SGHRS and CDR2 is YFSETQ in the germline V gene. The CDR3 consists of 15 residues. Here the CDR3 DNA reads TGCGCCAGCAGCTTGGGAGTCTCTGGGGCCAACGTCCTGACTTTC. This translates into CASSLGVSGANVLTF.

The J gene is TRBJ1-5, the V gene TRBV5-1, with 10 bases matching TRBD1. CDR3 length equals 15 residues. V lost 4 bases, J lost 4 bases, and 5 bases stayed unmatched. CDR1 is SGHRS and CDR2 is YFSETQ in the germline V gene. The CDR3 sequence is CASSVGQGGNQPQHF. As DNA, the CDR3 is TGCGCCAGCAGCGTTGGACAGGGGGGAAATCAGCCCCAGCATTTT.

The genes are TRBV7-3 and TRBJ1-6; weak D call: TRBD1 (5 bases). V lost 5 bases and J 9 bases, leaving 17 bases between the germline ends. From germline, CDR1 is SGHTA and CDR2 FQGTGA. The CDR3 has 15 residues. CDR3 region: CASSQQGGMGSPLHF. The DNA of the CDR3 is TGTGCCAGCAGCCAGCAGGGAGGTATGGGTTCACCCCTCCACTTT.

The chain uses TRBV6-1 and TRBJ2-5, with 14 bases matching TRBD2. V was pared by 4 bases and J by 5 bases, with 9 bases of the junction left unmatched. The CDR3 consists of 17 residues. CDR1 and CDR2 (germline): MNHNS, SASEGT. For the CDR3, the DNA is TGTGCCAGCAGTGCTCGCGGGACTAGCGGGGGCAGGGAGACCCAGTACTTC. Its translation is CASSARGTSGGRETQYF.

In this sample, this clone turned up once. CDR3 coding DNA: TGCAGCGTTGTGGACAGGGGGCATCAGCCCCAGCATTTT. It specifies CSVVDRGHQPQHF. The V call is TRBV29-1, the J call TRBJ1-5; 11 bases are shared with TRBD1. Trimming removed 4 bases from V and 5 bases from J; junction bases left unmatched: 1. Germline CDR1 reads SQVTM; CDR2 reads ANQGSEA. The CDR3 totals 13 residues.

This clone showed up just once. The chain recombines TRBV7-6 with TRBJ1-1; maybe TRBD1 (6 bases). This CDR3 has 13 residues. The germline V and J ends were trimmed by 4 bases and 3 bases, with 9 bases remaining between them. CDR1 is SGHVS and CDR2 is FNYEAQ in the germline V gene. The CDR3 region is CASSWAGDTEAFF. The CDR3 DNA follows: TGTGCCAGCAGCTGGGCAGGGGACACTGAAGCTTTCTTT.

The chain links TRBV19 to TRBJ2-2; perhaps TRBD1 as D (5 bases). V lost 10 bases to trimming and J lost 1 base, with 10 bases between them. The CDR3 contains 13 residues. From germline, CDR1 is LNHDA and CDR2 SQIVND (reference sequence). This chain's CDR3 is CAIPGQNTGELFF. CDR3 in DNA: TGTGCCATTCCAGGACAGAACACCGGGGAGCTGTTTTTT.

This clone was detected only a few times. V gene TRBV5-1 combines with J gene TRBJ1-1; 8 bases align to TRBD1. Germline V gives CDR1 SGHRS, CDR2 YFSETQ. This CDR3 region has 15 residues. Trimming removed 3 bases from V and 3 bases from J; junction bases left unmatched: 7. The CDR3 DNA reads TGCGCCAGCAGCTCACAGGGGGTCGAGGACACTGAAGCTTTCTTT. This translates into CASSSQGVEDTEAFF.

The chain uses TRBV28 and TRBJ1-5; 7 positions agree with TRBD1. The germline V gene encodes CDR1 MDHEN and CDR2 SYDVKM. The CDR3 contains 15 residues. V shed 8 bases and J 2 bases; nucleotides not matched to a gene: 9. In DNA form, the CDR3 reads TGTGCCAGCTGGAGGACAGGTAGAGGCAATCAGCCCCAGCATTTT. This sequence encodes CASWRTGRGNQPQHF.

This clone was counted between two and nine times. CDR3 amino acids: CASSLSSGGLYNEQFF. DNA for the CDR3: TGCGCCAGCAGCCTATCTAGCGGGGGGCTTTACAATGAGCAGTTCTTC. The chain joins TRBV5-1 to TRBJ2-1; 11 nucleotides match TRBD2. The CDR3 totals 16 residues. Germline assignment: CDR1 SGHRS and CDR2 YFSETQ. Losses at the gene ends were 4 bases for V and 4 bases for J; bases not matched to a gene: 7.

The chain carries TRBV11-2 and TRBJ1-2, with D hard to call. The CDR3 consists of 16 residues. V lost 5 bases and J 7 bases, leaving 23 bases between the germline ends. Germline CDR1 reads SGHAT; CDR2 reads FQNNGV. CDR3 sequence: CASSPLRGRDKGGYTF. For the CDR3, the DNA is TGTGCCAGCAGCCCGCTTAGAGGGAGGGATAAGGGTGGCTACACCTTC. The whole variable domain, remainder taken from reference TRBV11-2 and TRBJ1-2, is EAGVAQSPRYKIIEKRQSVAFWCNPISGHATLYWYQQILGQGPKLLIQFQNNGVVDDSQLPKDRFSAERLKGVDSTLKIQPAKLEDSAVYLCASSPLRGRDKGGYTFGSGTRLTVV.

The V and J genes are TRBV7-6 and TRBJ1-1; D is ambiguous. V was trimmed by 5 bases and J by 1 base, leaving 14 bases between them. Looked up from germline, CDR1 is SGHVS and CDR2 is FNYEAQ. This CDR3 has 15 residues. The CDR3 sequence is CASSKPDGKNTEAFF. The CDR3 DNA sequence: TGTGCCAGCAGCAAACCGGACGGGAAGAACACTGAAGCTTTCTTT.

This sequence joins TRBV19 and TRBJ2-7; 8 bases are a match to TRBD2. V lost 4 bases, J lost 3 bases, and 20 bases stayed unmatched. Germline assignment: CDR1 LNHDA and CDR2 SQIVND (reference sequence). CDR3 length: 19 residues. CDR3 in amino acids: CASSKTHYLVAGSYYEQYF. The CDR3 DNA follows: TGTGCCAGTAGTAAAACCCACTATTTGGTAGCGGGGTCCTACTACGAGCAGTACTTC.

The CDR3 DNA follows: TGTGCCAGCAGCCCAGACAGGGATCAGCCCCAGCATTTT. This encodes CASSPDRDQPQHF. The genes are TRBV7-3 and TRBJ1-5; 7 nucleotides line up with TRBD1. V was clipped by 5 bases and J by 5 bases; unmatched bases: 3. Germline CDR1 reads SGHTA; CDR2 reads FQGTGA. The CDR3 contains 13 residues.

This clone was seen only once. The chain links TRBV28 to TRBJ2-7; 9 bases map to TRBD1. Germline V gene lookup returns CDR1 MDHEN and CDR2 SYDVKM. The V gene end was trimmed by 3 bases and the J gene end by 3 bases; junction bases not matched to a gene: 18. This CDR3 is built from 19 residues. The CDR3 is CASSFRTEAATGGFYEQYF. The CDR3 DNA sequence: TGTGCCAGCAGTTTTCGGACCGAGGCTGCAACAGGGGGCTTCTACGAGCAGTACTTC.

The chain carries TRBV4-3 and TRBJ1-2, with a weak D call TRBD1 (6 bases). CDR1 LGHNA and CDR2 YSLEER come from the germline V gene. The CDR3 sequence is 15 residues long. Trimming cost V 0 bases and J 7 bases, with 15 bases left between them. CDR3 in amino acids: CASSQDRGQGSGYTF. The CDR3 nucleotides read TGCGCCAGCAGCCAAGATCGAGGGCAGGGGAGTGGCTACACCTTC.

The rearrangement joins TRBV28 to TRBJ2-7, with TRBD1 as a possible D gene (6 bases). This CDR3 has 14 amino acids. The germline V and J ends were trimmed by 7 bases and 2 bases, with 15 bases remaining between them. Germline values: CDR1 MDHEN, CDR2 SYDVKM. CDR3 sequence: CASTLGQKPYEQYF. The CDR3 region has the DNA TGTGCCAGCACCCTTGGACAGAAGCCCTACGAGCAGTACTTC.

V usage is TRBV7-9 and J usage is TRBJ1-1, with D maybe TRBD1 (5 bases). The CDR3 contains 15 residues. The germline gives CDR1 SEHNR, CDR2 FQNEAQ (reference sequence). V lost 1 base and J lost 6, with 15 bases in between. CDR3 in DNA: TGTGCCAGCAGCTTAGGTGGGCCGGGGACTGCTGAAGCTTTCTTT. It yields the protein CASSLGGPGTAEAFF.

The chain has TRBV30 and TRBJ1-5; D is perhaps TRBD1 (6 bases). The CDR3 length is 13 residues. The V and J ends lost 1 base and 6 bases respectively, with 10 bases between them. Germline-derived CDR1 and CDR2 are GTSNPN and SVGIG (reference sequence). This chain's CDR3 is CAWSGDNSQPQHF. DNA for the CDR3: TGTGCCTGGAGTGGGGACAATAGTCAGCCCCAGCATTTT.